This T cell receptor beta chain was identified during a study of blood T cell repertoires in COVID-19. Study in general: Italy, Spain and the United States were the sources of the convalescent and acute COVID-19 samples. The cDNA or gDNA used as material had been derived from T cells, B-cell-depleted T cells, or PBMCs.

Per the original data handling: It was from reference gene primer amplification that nucleated cell counts were estimated. Assay used: immunoSEQ multiplex PCR; TCRdb lists only in-frame clones, some missing. V, J and clone size derive from that table, while D and trimming were established from the DNA sequence. The sample includes 60,000 to 80,000 clones, about nine tenths of them seen just once. From germline, CDR1 is SGHRS and CDR2 YFSETQ. There are 15 residues in the CDR3. The J segment lost 3 bases and the V segment lost 4 bases, leaving 7 bases of the junction unmatched. This TCR came from a woman of 80 years or more with acute or convalescent COVID-19. Sequenced input: peripheral blood. The chain employs TRBV5-1 and TRBJ2-7; 10 bases line up with TRBD1. The CDR3 spells CASSGHRDRGYEQYF. The CDR3 DNA sequence: TGCGCCAGCAGCGGACACCGGGACAGGGGCTACGAGCAGTACTTC.